This passage covers 29 T cell receptor beta chains from one sample sequenced in a study of long-term antiretroviral therapy in people with HIV. The immunoSEQ assay was v3.0, run at survey level. Repertoires were generated with immunoSEQ multiplex PCR, while TCRdb's copy carries only in-frame clones and drops some. The sample holds tens of thousands of clones, roughly 79% seen once. The source material was unsorted PBMCs, sampled 1.1 years before starting antiretroviral therapy. Every receptor here comes from a woman aged 40-49 years with HIV.

This chain joins TRBV5-8 and TRBJ1-2, with D hard to call. The germline gives CDR1 SGHTS, CDR2 YDEGEE. V was trimmed by 0 bases and J by 1 base, leaving 10 bases between them. This CDR3 is 15 amino acids long. The DNA for the CDR3 is TGTGCCAGCAGCTTGGCCAGACCCGATAACTATGGCTACACCTTC. Translating it yields CASSLARPDNYGYTF.

The chain joins TRBV5-1 to TRBJ2-7; 9 nucleotides align to TRBD1. The CDR3 runs 14 residues. Germline CDR1 and CDR2: SGHRS and YFSETQ. V was pared by 4 bases and J by 4 bases, with 6 bases of the junction left unmatched. CDR3 DNA: TGCGCCAGCAGCCCGGGACAGGGAGGTTACGAGCAGTACTTC. Residues: CASSPGQGGYEQYF.

V and J are TRBV19 and TRBJ1-2; D is ambiguous. The V gene's germline CDR1 is LNHDA and CDR2 SQIVND (reference sequence). The CDR3 contains 16 residues. V was pared by 1 base and J by 4 bases, with 16 bases between. The CDR3 loop reads CASSIGPSLDLYGYTF. CDR3 nucleotide sequence: TGTGCCAGTAGTATAGGCCCAAGCCTTGACCTCTATGGCTACACCTTC.

J is TRBJ2-6 and V is TRBV19; D remains unclear. Trimming cost V 3 bases and J 0 bases, with 12 bases left between them. The CDR3 is made up of 17 amino acids. Germline V lookup: CDR1 LNHDA, CDR2 SQIVND (reference sequence). CDR3 in DNA: TGTGCCAGTAGTATTGACCAGGAGTCCTCTGGGGCCAACGTCCTGACTTTC. Protein product: CASSIDQESSGANVLTF.

The chain combines TRBV11-3 with TRBJ2-7; TRBD2 is a possible D gene (5 bases). Germline-derived CDR1 and CDR2 are SGHNT and YENEEA. This CDR3 is built from 14 residues. Trimming took off 5 bases at V and 2 bases at J, with 13 bases between the two ends. Here the CDR3 reads CASSVTSSAYEQYF. The CDR3 DNA reads TGTGCCAGCAGCGTCACTAGTTCCGCCTACGAGCAGTACTTC.

The chain couples TRBV6-5 to TRBJ1-1; D ambiguous. Germline V gene data show CDR1 as MNHEY and CDR2 as SVGAGI. The V end lost 0 bases, the J end lost 0 bases, and 8 bases lay between the germline ends. The CDR3 is 15 residues long. The CDR3 DNA sequence: TGTGCCAGCAGTTACTCGGCCATTTTGAACACTGAAGCTTTCTTT. Its translation is CASSYSAILNTEAFF.

The chain carries TRBV29-1 and TRBJ2-7; D call uncertain. V was clipped by 3 bases and J by 5 bases, with 11 bases between them. CDR3 length: 12 amino acids. Germline V gene sequence: CDR1 SQVTM, CDR2 ANQGSEA. In DNA, the CDR3 is TGCAGCGTTGATAAAGGATTCGACGAGCAGTACTTC. This codes for CSVDKGFDEQYF.

J is TRBJ2-6 and V is TRBV19; 7 nucleotides match TRBD1. After removal of 10 bases from V and 0 bases from J, the junction contained 9 bases not matched to a gene. CDR3 length: 16 amino acids. In germline, CDR1 is LNHDA, CDR2 SQIVND (reference sequence). This CDR3 is CAIWGRDSSGANVLTF. The CDR3 DNA reads TGTGCCATTTGGGGTCGGGACAGCTCTGGGGCCAACGTCCTGACTTTC.

This rearrangement joins TRBV11-2 to TRBJ2-7, with 9 bases lining up with TRBD2. There are 14 residues in the CDR3. V was pared by 8 bases and J by 2 bases, with 7 bases of the junction left unmatched. From germline, CDR1 is SGHAT and CDR2 FQNNGV. CDR3 nucleotide sequence: TGTGCCAGCGTCTTGGCGGGAGGGACCTACGAGCAGTACTTC. Translation gives CASVLAGGTYEQYF.

The chain combines TRBV2 with TRBJ1-3, with no clear D. Looked up from germline, CDR1 is SNHLY and CDR2 is FYNNEI. Trimming shortened V by 2 bases and J by 4 bases, and 6 bases separated the two germline ends. This CDR3 region has 13 residues. The CDR3 DNA sequence: TGTGCCAGCAGTGAACTGGGGGGAAACACCATATATTTT. It encodes CASSELGGNTIYF.

About this clone itself: One junction end disagrees with the germline gene, perhaps due to a read error. Other DNA sequences within the sample encode an identical CDR3. V and J are TRBV30 and TRBJ1-5; a possible D gene is TRBD1 (5 bases). Germline V CDR1 and CDR2: GTSNPN, SVGIG (reference sequence). CDR3 size: 14 residues. CDR3 sequence reads: CAWTPYGGSEPQHF. For the CDR3, the DNA is TGTGCCTGGACACCTTACGGGGGAAGTGAGCCCCAACATTTT.

This clone turned up a few times. The CDR3 is CASSLEGYGNQPQHF. The CDR3 nucleotides are TGCGCCAGCAGCTTAGAGGGATATGGCAATCAGCCCCAGCATTTT. The chain is built from TRBV5-1 and TRBJ1-5; D unclear. The CDR3 length is 15 residues. Germline V lookup: CDR1 SGHRS, CDR2 YFSETQ. The V and J ends lost 2 bases and 2 bases respectively, with 11 bases between them.

V and J are TRBV9 and TRBJ2-2; no clear D. The germline V and J ends were trimmed by 4 bases and 3 bases, with 16 bases remaining between them. CDR3 length: 16 amino acids. Germline CDR1 reads SGDLS; CDR2 reads YYNGEE. The CDR3 DNA is TGTGCCAGCAGCTCCCGACTTGGGGATGACACCGGGGAGCTGTTTTTT. Its translation is CASSSRLGDDTGELFF.

The DNA for the CDR3 is TGTGCCAGCAGCTTACTAGCGGGGGTGGGAGAGCAGTTCTTC. Translation: CASSLLAGVGEQFF. The chain links TRBV5-4 to TRBJ2-1; 11 bases are shared with TRBD2. Trimming took 2 bases from V and 10 from J; bases not matched to a gene: 5. The CDR3 runs 14 residues. Germline CDR1 SGHNT, CDR2 YYREEE (reference sequence).

The sample holds a few counts of this clone. This rearrangement joins TRBV11-2 to TRBJ2-1; D remains ambiguous. Between the trimmed V and J ends, which lost 3 bases and 3 bases, there was a span of 15 bases. The CDR3 runs 16 residues. Germline CDR1 SGHAT, CDR2 FQNNGV. The CDR3 region has the DNA TGTGCCAGCAGCTTCTTGAACGGGCCGAGCTACAATGAGCAGTTCTTC. Translation gives CASSFLNGPSYNEQFF.

This chain links TRBV6-5 with TRBJ2-4; 10 nucleotides line up with TRBD2. CDR1 and CDR2 from the germline V gene are MNHEY and SVGAGI. The length of the CDR3 is 15 residues. The J segment lost 2 bases and the V segment lost 6 bases, leaving 4 bases of the junction unmatched. For the CDR3, the DNA is TGTGCCAGCAGGGGAGCGGGAGGGTCCAAAAACATTCAGTACTTC. This codes for CASRGAGGSKNIQYF.

V and J are TRBV2 and TRBJ1-4, with TRBD1 matching over 9 bases. The CDR3 runs to 15 residues. CDR1 and CDR2 (germline): SNHLY, FYNNEI. Trimming cost V 7 bases and J 11 bases; bases outside gene matches: 14. CDR3 amino acids: CASTGTGGWQQKLFF. The CDR3 region has the DNA TGTGCCAGCACCGGAACAGGGGGCTGGCAGCAGAAACTGTTTTTT.

V gene TRBV13 combines with J gene TRBJ1-1; no firm D call. The germline CDR1 and CDR2 sequences are PRHDT and FYEKMQ (reference sequence). The CDR3 is 12 amino acids. Trimming removed 5 bases at V and 6 bases at J, with 10 bases between. The CDR3 loop reads CASSPYPPEAFF. The CDR3 DNA reads TGTGCCAGCAGCCCCTACCCCCCTGAAGCTTTCTTT.

This sequence joins TRBV6-1 and TRBJ1-2; possible D gene TRBD1, 6 bases. V was trimmed by 6 bases and J by 2 bases, leaving 19 bases between them. From germline, CDR1 is MNHNS and CDR2 SASEGT. The CDR3 is 16 amino acids. The CDR3 is CASSETSGTRNYGYTF. DNA of the CDR3: TGTGCCAGCAGCGAAACCTCCGGGACACGGAACTATGGCTACACCTTC.

This clone appeared once. The chain uses TRBV19 and TRBJ1-4, with 7 bases that match TRBD1. Trimming removed 4 bases from V and 0 bases from J; junction bases left unmatched: 5. Germline-derived CDR1 and CDR2 are LNHDA and SQIVND (reference sequence). CDR3 size: 16 residues. CDR3 DNA sequence: TGTGCCAGTAGTACACGCCAGGGGGCAACTAATGAAAAACTGTTTTTT. Its translation: CASSTRQGATNEKLFF.

The rearrangement uses TRBV30 and TRBJ2-7; D not resolved. Trimming took off 4 bases at V and 3 bases at J, with 13 bases between the two ends. This CDR3 is 13 amino acids long. Germline assignment: CDR1 GTSNPN and CDR2 SVGIG (reference sequence). The CDR3 is CAWKLGTSYEQYF. CDR3 sequence (DNA): TGTGCCTGGAAGCTGGGCACCAGCTACGAGCAGTACTTC. Full variable domain (rest looked up from reference TRBV30 and TRBJ2-7): SQTIHQWPATLVQPVGSPLSLECTVEGTSNPNLYWYRQAAGRGLQLLFYSVGIGQISSEVPQNLSASRPQDRQFILSSKKLLLSDSGFYLCAWKLGTSYEQYFGPGTRLTVT.

The rearrangement joins TRBV5-4 to TRBJ1-2, with D possibly being TRBD1 (6 bases). Germline-derived CDR1 and CDR2 are SGHNT and YYREEE (reference sequence). V was shortened by 3 bases and J by 8 bases, with 17 bases between the two germline ends. The CDR3 runs 14 residues. CDR3 nucleotides: TGTGCCAGCAGCTCTCAAGGGGGGCTTGGGGGCTACACCTTC. Its protein is CASSSQGGLGGYTF.

This clone appeared a few times. The DNA of the CDR3 is TGTGCCAGCAGCTTGGGGGACAGGACGTACTATGGCTACACCTTC. Translation gives CASSLGDRTYYGYTF. The chain uses TRBV7-9 and TRBJ1-2; 8 positions agree with TRBD1. The trim removed 3 bases at V and 3 bases at J, leaving 6 bases unmatched. From germline, CDR1 is SEHNR and CDR2 FQNEAQ (reference sequence). This CDR3 spans 15 amino acids.

This clone was found a few times. Other DNA sequences within the sample encode an identical CDR3. The chain carries TRBV7-9 and TRBJ1-2, with 7 positions matching TRBD1. The CDR3 extends over 13 amino acids. The germline gives CDR1 SEHNR, CDR2 FQNEAQ (reference sequence). J lost 3 bases, V lost 3 bases, and 1 base had no gene match. The chain's CDR3 is CASSFGQDYGYTF. The CDR3 nucleotides read TGTGCCAGCAGCTTTGGACAGGACTATGGCTACACCTTC.

This clone has more than one count but fewer than ten. The chain recombines TRBV4-2 with TRBJ1-1; D ambiguous. Germline assignment: CDR1 LGHNA and CDR2 YNFKEQ. V lost 4 bases, J lost 7 bases, and 16 bases lay in between. CDR3 length: 14 amino acids. In nucleotides, the CDR3 is TGTGCCAGCAGCCTTTTGATGGCCGAGGGTGAAGCTTTCTTT. It codes for CASSLLMAEGEAFF.

V usage is TRBV15 and J usage is TRBJ2-5; 11 bases fit TRBD2. This CDR3 is 16 amino acids long. The trim removed 1 base at V and 5 bases at J, leaving 6 bases unmatched. Germline values: CDR1 LNHNV, CDR2 YYDKDF (reference sequence). CDR3 coding DNA: TGTGCCACCAGCAGAGGAGGCTCTAGCGGGGGGGAGACCCAGTACTTC. Its translation: CATSRGGSSGGETQYF.

This clone turned up a few times. The V and J genes are TRBV18 and TRBJ1-1; D is unclear. Germline CDR1 KGHSH, CDR2 LQKENI. The ends were cut back, 3 bases at V and 1 base at J, with 18 bases in the middle. There are 17 residues in the CDR3. CDR3 in amino acids: CASSPLPLHGSNTEAFF. For the CDR3, the DNA is TGTGCCAGCTCACCGCTACCCTTACACGGCTCGAACACTGAAGCTTTCTTT.

This chain uses TRBV29-1 with TRBJ1-2, with TRBD1 matching over 7 bases. V lost 2 bases and J lost 6; bases outside the gene matches: 3. The CDR3 totals 12 residues. Per germline, CDR1 SQVTM and CDR2 ANQGSEA. The DNA for the CDR3 is TGCAGCGTTGAACGAACAGGGGATGGCTACACCTTC. It codes for CSVERTGDGYTF. Looking up the rest from reference TRBV29-1 and TRBJ1-2 gives the full variable domain: SAVISQKPSRDICQRGTSLTIQCQVDSQVTMMFWYRQQPGQSLTLIATANQGSEATYESGFVIDKFPISRPNLTFSTLTVSNMSPEDSSIYLCSVERTGDGYTFGSGTRLTVV.

In its sample, this clone was seen a few times. The chain joins TRBV6-5 to TRBJ1-1; D ambiguous. V lost 2 bases and J lost 6, with 19 bases in between. This CDR3 is 16 amino acids long. The V gene's germline CDR1 is MNHEY and CDR2 SVGAGI. The CDR3 sequence is CASSYGSAAPPPEAFF. The CDR3 DNA reads TGTGCCAGCAGTTACGGTTCGGCAGCCCCGCCGCCTGAAGCTTTCTTT.